This is a list of T cell receptor beta chains from one sample in a study of response to subunit inactivated influenza vaccine. MiXCR, applied by TCRdb to the RT-PCR reads, yields one record per CDR3 protein. The data show hundreds of thousands of distinct CDR3 sequences, 21% seen once. The sample here was PBMCs from blood, taken approximately 20 months after vaccination. These receptors originate from a man between 50 and 75 years old who received an inactivated influenza vaccine. Both conserved end residues are trimmed from each CDR3. D genes are given only for firm matches.

J gene,D gene,V gene,CDR3 protein
TRBJ1-4,-,TRBV7-2,ASSLGGLSNEQLF
TRBJ2-7,TRBD2,TRBV12-3/TRBV12-4,ASSLKAGELYEQY
TRBJ1-4,-,TRBV5-1,ASSRNRAANEKLF
TRBJ1-1,-,TRBV7-2,ASSLVMGFEAF
TRBJ1-6,-,TRBV6-5,ASSYILGAGDSPLH
TRBJ2-5,-,TRBV29-1,SAKTSAGKGIGRETQY
TRBJ2-3,TRBD2,TRBV5-1,ASYSGASTDTQY
TRBJ1-4,-,TRBV20-1,SASGSSTNEKLF
TRBJ2-5,-,TRBV29-1,SVSQAFQETQY
TRBJ2-3,-,TRBV24-1,ATAGGTDTQY
TRBJ2-5,TRBD2,TRBV28,ASSLGLAGASQY
TRBJ2-2,-,TRBV9,ASSVLEGGELF
TRBJ1-2,-,TRBV28,ASLKQGRNGYT
TRBJ2-7,-,TRBV6-2/TRBV6-3,ASSYSRYYEQY
TRBJ2-7,-,TRBV7-2,ASSSNGDTEQY
TRBJ2-1,TRBD2,TRBV5-1,ASSFSGSYNEQF
TRBJ1-2,TRBD1,TRBV9,ASSVPGQGPHYT
TRBJ2-7,-,TRBV18,ASSPYGGASYEQY
TRBJ2-3,TRBD2,TRBV27,ASSLVSGISTDTQY
TRBJ2-3,TRBD2,TRBV10-3,AISPGLAFTDTQY
TRBJ1-3,TRBD1,TRBV20-1,SVGQGASGNTIY
TRBJ1-1,TRBD1,TRBV7-9,ASSLAGTGRVNTEAF
TRBJ2-1,-,TRBV5-1,ASSLAELGRYYNEQF
TRBJ2-7,-,TRBV4-3,ASSHAPDYEQY
TRBJ2-1,-,TRBV14,ASSQDRSPYNEQF
TRBJ2-7,-,TRBV28,ASTGRRYEQY
TRBJ1-4,-,TRBV29-1,SVAPGEKLF
TRBJ2-7,-,TRBV27,ASSSPGRRKEQY
TRBJ2-7,TRBD1,TRBV6-1,ASRGQGKAYEQY
TRBJ1-1,-,TRBV16,ASSHEGRGNAEAF
TRBJ1-2,-,TRBV6-5,ASSYLHLGKGYGYT
TRBJ1-6,-,TRBV12-3/TRBV12-4,ASSSSGRGRNSPLH
TRBJ1-2,TRBD1,TRBV9,ASSGTGYNYGYT
TRBJ1-4,-,TRBV15,ATSLGGRFEKLF
TRBJ1-5,TRBD1,TRBV30,AFSLTGGNQPQH
TRBJ1-4,-,TRBV27,ASSLGTQGEKLF
TRBJ1-5,-,TRBV20-1,SANLGATNQPQH
TRBJ2-2,-,TRBV9,ASSVPYSVIGVDDTGELF
TRBJ1-1,-,TRBV5-5,ASSPPGLFNTEAF
TRBJ2-7,TRBD2,TRBV20-1,SARPGTSSYEQY
TRBJ1-1,-,TRBV20-1,SAKPGRKFMNTEAF
TRBJ2-5,-,TRBV11-2,ASSFLPYTQETQY
TRBJ1-1,-,TRBV6-2/TRBV6-3,ASSYSAYPEAF